The T cell receptor (beta chain) described here comes from a study of blood T cell repertoires in COVID-19. Overall study context: PBMCs, B-cell-depleted T cells, or T cells were the source of the cDNA or gDNA that made up the material.

Measured with immunoSEQ multiplex PCR; TCRdb has only the in-frame clones, and not every one. Among 300,000 to 450,000 clones, around 85% were seen once, and the ten largest hold 3.5% to 4%. Germline-derived CDR1 and CDR2 are SQVTM and ANQGSEA. The CDR3 covers 12 residues. Trimming left V 7 bases short and J 7 bases short, with 16 bases between. Material for sequencing was peripheral blood. The TCR sequence derives from a young woman with acute or convalescent COVID-19. The chain has TRBV29-1 and TRBJ1-1; no reliable D call. CDR3 region: CSAPGIIGEAFF. DNA for the CDR3: TGCAGCGCACCGGGTATAATCGGTGAAGCTTTCTTT.